This TCR beta chain was profiled in a study of shared T cell receptors in the human thymus. This clone was counted a few times. Only in-frame clones appear in the TCRdb table, and some are missing; sequencing was by immunoSEQ multiplex PCR. Among hundreds of thousands of clones, around 87% were seen once, and the ten largest hold roughly 0.0089%. CDR3 size: 17 residues. Unmatched junction bases numbered 12, after V lost 2 bases and J lost 2 bases. The germline V gene encodes CDR1 LNHDA and CDR2 SQIVND (reference sequence). This same sample was also part of a study on human thymus T cells. Turning to that study: Related research reported highly overlapping thymic repertoires among unrelated individuals.

The chain links TRBV19 to TRBJ2-7; 7 nucleotides line up with TRBD1. Sequencing used thymocytes. The clonotype was recovered from a boy under two years old with a congenital heart defect. CDR3 sequence: CASSISLDRVPAYEQYF. The CDR3 bases are TGTGCCAGTAGTATATCGCTTGACAGGGTACCAGCCTACGAGCAGTACTTC.